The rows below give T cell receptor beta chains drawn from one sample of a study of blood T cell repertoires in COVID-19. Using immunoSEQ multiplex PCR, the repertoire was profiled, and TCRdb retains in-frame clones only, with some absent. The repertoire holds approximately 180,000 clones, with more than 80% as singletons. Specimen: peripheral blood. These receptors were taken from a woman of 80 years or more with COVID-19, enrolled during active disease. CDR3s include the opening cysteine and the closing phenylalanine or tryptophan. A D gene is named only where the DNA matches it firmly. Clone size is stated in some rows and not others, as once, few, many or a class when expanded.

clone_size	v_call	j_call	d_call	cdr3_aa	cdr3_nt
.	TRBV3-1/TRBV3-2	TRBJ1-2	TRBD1	CASSQDLGTGANYGYTF	TGTGCCAGCAGCCAAGATTTGGGGACAGGGGCTAACTATGGCTACACCTTC
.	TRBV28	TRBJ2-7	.	CASSSQYEQYF	TGTGCCAGCAGTTCCCAATACGAGCAGTACTTC
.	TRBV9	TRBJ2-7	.	CASSVDGTEIYEQYF	TGTGCCAGCAGCGTAGACGGGACTGAAATATACGAGCAGTACTTC
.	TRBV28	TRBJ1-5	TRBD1	CATLQGAQPQHF	TGTGCCACCCTTCAGGGGGCTCAGCCCCAGCATTTT
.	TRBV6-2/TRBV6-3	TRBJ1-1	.	CASSYGGREGSVRAEAFF	TGTGCCAGCAGTTACGGCGGCAGGGAAGGAAGTGTCCGGGCTGAAGCTTTCTTT
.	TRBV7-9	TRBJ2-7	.	CASSGQPPYEQYF	TGTGCCTCGTCAGGGCAGCCACCCTACGAGCAGTACTTC
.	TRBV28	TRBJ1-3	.	CASSLVGSGNTIYF	TGTGCCAGCAGTTTGGTCGGCTCTGGAAACACCATATATTTT
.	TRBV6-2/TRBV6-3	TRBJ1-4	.	CASSYSSRSTNEKLFF	TGTGCCAGCAGTTACTCGAGTAGATCCACTAATGAAAAACTGTTTTTT
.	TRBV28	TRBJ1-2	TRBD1	CASSLVGGQGDHGYTF	TGTGCCAGCAGTTTAGTCGGGGGACAGGGGGACCATGGCTACACCTTC
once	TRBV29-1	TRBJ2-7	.	CSVEGGGTNYEQYF	TGCAGCGTTGAAGGCGGCGGGACGAACTACGAGCAGTACTTC
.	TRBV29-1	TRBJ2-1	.	CSVEVPPGVEEQFF	TGCAGCGTTGAAGTCCCCCCAGGGGTGGAGGAGCAGTTCTTC
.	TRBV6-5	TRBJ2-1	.	CASSYKTGGKQFF	TGTGCCAGCAGTTACAAAACGGGCGGGAAGCAGTTCTTC
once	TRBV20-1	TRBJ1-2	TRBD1	CSASDGQGGYGYTF	TGCAGTGCTAGTGATGGACAGGGTGGCTATGGCTACACCTTC
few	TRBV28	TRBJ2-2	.	CASRSTGTGELFF	TGTGCCAGCAGATCTACAGGGACCGGGGAGCTGTTTTTT
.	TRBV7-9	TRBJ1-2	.	CASSSTGNYGYTF	TGTGCCAGCAGCTCGACAGGCAACTATGGCTACACCTTC
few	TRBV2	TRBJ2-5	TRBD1	CASSEDRVQETQYF	TGTGCCAGCAGCGAGGACAGGGTACAAGAGACCCAGTACTTC
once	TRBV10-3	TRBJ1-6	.	CAISESEQYNSPLHF	TGTGCCATCAGTGAGTCTGAACAATATAATTCACCCCTCCACTTT
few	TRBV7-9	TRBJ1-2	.	CASSLTGSNYGYTF	TGTGCCAGCAGCTTGACGGGATCTAACTATGGCTACACCTTC
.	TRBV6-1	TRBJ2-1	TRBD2	CASSDLAGGKGNEQFF	TGTGCCAGCAGTGACTTAGCGGGAGGTAAAGGGAATGAGCAGTTCTTC
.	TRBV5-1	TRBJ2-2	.	CASSLQGAPNTGELFF	TGCGCCAGCAGCTTACAGGGAGCTCCAAACACCGGGGAGCTGTTTTTT
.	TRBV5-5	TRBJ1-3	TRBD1	CASSAGQGYRNTIYF	TGTGCCAGCAGCGCAGGACAGGGTTATAGAAACACCATATATTTT
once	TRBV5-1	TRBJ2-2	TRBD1	CASSRTGPNTGELFF	TGCGCCAGCTCCCGGACAGGGCCTAACACCGGGGAGCTGTTTTTT
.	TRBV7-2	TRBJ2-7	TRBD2	CASSLTGGGASHEQYF	TGTGCCAGCAGCCTAACCGGGGGGGGCGCGTCCCACGAGCAGTACTTC
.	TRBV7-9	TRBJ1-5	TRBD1	CASSQTGVQPQHF	TGTGCCAGCAGCCAAACAGGGGTTCAGCCCCAGCATTTT
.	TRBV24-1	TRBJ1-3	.	CATSDLLLGRTLDSGNTIYF	TGTGCCACCAGTGATTTGCTTCTCGGTCGCACCCTCGACTCTGGAAACACCATATATTTT
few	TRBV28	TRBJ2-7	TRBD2	CATTRLAGEDEQYF	TGTGCCACCACACGACTAGCGGGAGAGGACGAGCAGTACTTC
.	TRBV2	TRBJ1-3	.	CASRDLDSNSGNTIYF	TGTGCCAGCAGAGACTTGGACAGTAACTCTGGAAACACCATATATTTT
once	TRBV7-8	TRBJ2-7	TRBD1	CASSLVDRISYEQYF	TGTGCCAGCAGCTTAGTGGACAGGATTTCCTACGAGCAGTACTTC
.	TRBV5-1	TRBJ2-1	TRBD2	CASSLASGRRDEQFF	TGCGCCAGCAGCTTGGCTAGCGGGAGGCGCGATGAGCAGTTCTTC
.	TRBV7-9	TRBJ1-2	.	CASSPTTGGYGYTF	TGTGCCAGCAGCCCAACGACGGGGGGGTATGGCTACACCTTC
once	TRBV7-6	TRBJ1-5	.	CASSLQGSGGTPQHF	TGTGCCAGCAGCTTACAGGGCTCTGGGGGGACGCCCCAGCATTTT
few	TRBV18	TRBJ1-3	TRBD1	CASSLDRASGNTIYF	TGTGCCAGCTCTCTGGACAGGGCCTCTGGAAACACCATATATTTT
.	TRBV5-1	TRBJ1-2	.	CASSRDTYYGYTF	TGCGCCAGCAGTCGGGACACCTACTATGGCTACACCTTC
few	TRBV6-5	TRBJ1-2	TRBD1	CASNRQGLSYGYTF	TGTGCCAGCAATAGACAGGGCCTGTCCTATGGCTACACCTTC
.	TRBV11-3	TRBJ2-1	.	CASSHYRDVEQFF	TGTGCCAGCAGTCATTACAGGGACGTCGAGCAGTTCTTC
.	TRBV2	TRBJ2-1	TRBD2	CASRRWLAGENEQFF	TGTGCCAGCAGGCGGTGGCTAGCGGGAGAGAATGAGCAGTTCTTC
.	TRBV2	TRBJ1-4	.	CASNQGQGYEKLFF	TGTGCCAGCAATCAGGGCCAGGGATACGAAAAACTGTTTTTT
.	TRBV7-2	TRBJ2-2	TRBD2	CASSLVRLAGTGELFF	TGTGCCAGCAGCTTGGTGAGGCTAGCGGGGACCGGGGAGCTGTTTTTT
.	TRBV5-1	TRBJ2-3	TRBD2	CASNPRTSGNGDTQYF	TGCGCCAGCAATCCCCGTACTAGCGGGAACGGGGATACGCAGTATTTT
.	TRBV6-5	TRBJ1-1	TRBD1	CASSYALGTANTEAFF	TGTGCCAGCAGTTACGCGTTAGGGACAGCAAACACTGAAGCTTTCTTT
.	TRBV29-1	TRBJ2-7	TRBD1	CSVEESGTGGEQYF	TGCAGCGTAGAAGAGTCCGGGACAGGGGGCGAGCAGTACTTC
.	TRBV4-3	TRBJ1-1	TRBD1	CASSQDRDSSNTEAFF	TGCGCCAGCAGCCAAGATCGGGACAGTTCGAACACTGAAGCTTTCTTT
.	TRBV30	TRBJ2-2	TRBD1	CAWSTGAVGELFF	TGTGCCTGGAGCACAGGGGCGGTCGGGGAGCTGTTTTTT
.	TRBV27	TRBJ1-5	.	CASSPQHLEFSNQPQHF	TGTGCCAGCAGTCCTCAACACCTGGAGTTTAGCAATCAGCCCCAGCATTTT
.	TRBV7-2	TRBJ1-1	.	CASSVGGADTEAFF	TGTGCCAGCAGCGTTGGCGGGGCGGACACTGAAGCTTTCTTT
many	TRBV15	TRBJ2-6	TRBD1	CATSNRDRGWAGANVLTF	TGTGCCACCTCCAACCGGGACAGGGGGTGGGCTGGGGCCAACGTCCTGACTTTC
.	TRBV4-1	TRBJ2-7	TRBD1	CASSPGQGSYEQYF	TGCGCCAGCAGCCCGGGACAGGGGTCCTACGAGCAGTACTTC
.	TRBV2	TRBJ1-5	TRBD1	CASSDGQGRYQPQHF	TGTGCCAGCAGTGACGGACAGGGACGATATCAGCCCCAGCATTTT
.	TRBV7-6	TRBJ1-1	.	CASSLGGWMNTEAFF	TGTGCCAGCAGCTTAGGAGGCTGGATGAACACTGAAGCTTTCTTT
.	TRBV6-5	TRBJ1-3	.	CASGRDTSGNTIYF	TGTGCCAGCGGCAGGGACACCTCTGGAAACACCATATATTTT
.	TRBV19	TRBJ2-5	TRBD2	CASSTSGQETQYF	TGTGCCAGTAGTACTAGCGGACAAGAGACCCAGTACTTC
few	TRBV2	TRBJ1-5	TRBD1	CASRGQGPIDSNQPQHF	TGTGCCAGCAGGGGACAGGGGCCGATAGATAGCAATCAGCCCCAGCATTTT
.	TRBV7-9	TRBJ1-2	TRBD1	CASSSTRDRPHGYTF	TGTGCCAGCAGCTCGACCCGGGACAGGCCCCATGGCTACACCTTC
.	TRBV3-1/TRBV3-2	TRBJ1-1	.	CASSRTGWGRNTEAFF	TGTGCCAGCAGCCGCACAGGGTGGGGGAGGAACACTGAAGCTTTCTTT
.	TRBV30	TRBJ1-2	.	CAWSVGRKSYTF	TGTGCCTGGAGTGTAGGGAGAAAAAGCTACACCTTC
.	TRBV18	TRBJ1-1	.	CASSPTYNQGLNTEAFF	TGTGCCAGCTCACCGACCTACAATCAGGGGTTGAACACTGAAGCTTTCTTT
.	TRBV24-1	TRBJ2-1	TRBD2	CATSATSGGNEQFF	TGTGCCACCAGTGCCACTAGCGGGGGTAATGAGCAGTTCTTC
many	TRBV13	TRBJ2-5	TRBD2	CASSGIWTSGSTQETQYF	TGTGCCAGCAGCGGGATATGGACTAGCGGGTCCACACAAGAGACCCAGTACTTC
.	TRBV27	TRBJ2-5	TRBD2	CASSPSGGGSGTSGSILYF	TGTGCCAGCAGCCCCTCCGGCGGGGGGTCCGGGACTAGCGGGAGTATTCTGTACTTC
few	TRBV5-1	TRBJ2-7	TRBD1	CASRPDRGGGEQYF	TGCGCCAGCAGGCCCGACAGGGGAGGTGGCGAGCAGTACTTC